Below, 32 T cell receptor beta chains from the same sample are listed, as sequenced in a study of cytomegalovirus exposure and HLA in healthy donors. The PCR was carried out with 60 Vbeta primers and 13 Jbeta primers. Only in-frame clones appear in the TCRdb table, and some are missing; sequencing was by immunoSEQ multiplex PCR. The sample yields approximately 110,000 clones, 65% to 75% seen once. Sequenced input: PBMCs. The receptors stem from a man aged 25 to 40 in good health and CMV-seropositive.

The gene calls are TRBV2 and TRBJ2-1; maybe TRBD2 (5 bases). The length of the CDR3 is 16 residues. The germline V and J ends were trimmed by 1 base and 1 base, with 11 bases remaining between them. Per germline, CDR1 SNHLY and CDR2 FYNNEI. Written as DNA, the CDR3 is TGTGCCAGCAGTGAAGAGGCGGGCCTATCCTACAATGAGCAGTTCTTC. Translation: CASSEEAGLSYNEQFF. Variable domain in full (rest from reference TRBV2 and TRBJ2-1): EPEVTQTPSHQVTQMGQEVILRCVPISNHLYFYWYRQILGQKVEFLVSFYNNEISEKSEIFDDQFSVERPDGSNFTLKIRSTKLEDSAMYFCASSEEAGLSYNEQFFGPGTRLTVL.

This chain joins TRBV21-1 and TRBJ1-1. TRBV21-1 is a recognized pseudogene. CDR3 size: 14 residues. The CDR3 spells CASSKEFPRTEAFF. DNA for the CDR3: TGTGCCAGCAGCAAAGAATTCCCTAGGACTGAAGCTTTCTTT.

The CDR3, as DNA: TGTGCCAGCAGCTTAGCGTCTGGGGCTAGCGGGGGCCACTACGAGCAGTACTTC. This encodes CASSLASGASGGHYEQYF. This rearrangement joins TRBV7-2 to TRBJ2-7, with 10 bases aligning to TRBD2. The CDR3 is 18 residues long. The V gene's germline CDR1 is SGHTA and CDR2 FQGNSA. Germline trimming cut 0 bases from V and 3 bases from J; bases unmatched to any gene: 11.

In this sample, this clone turned up once. V gene TRBV30 combines with J gene TRBJ1-2; 9 bases line up with TRBD1. This CDR3 comprises 13 residues. With 0 bases clipped from V and 10 bases from J, the junction kept 6 bases outside the gene matches. The germline gives CDR1 GTSNPN, CDR2 SVGIG (reference sequence). The CDR3 nucleotides read TGTGCCTGGAGTGTACCACAGGGGGCGGCCTACACCTTC. Protein product: CAWSVPQGAAYTF.

V gene TRBV2 combines with J gene TRBJ1-6; D possibly corresponds to TRBD1 (6 bases). V lost 4 bases and J lost 4, with 14 bases in between. The CDR3 length is 16 residues. CDR1 and CDR2 (germline): SNHLY, FYNNEI. In DNA form, the CDR3 reads TGTGCCAGCAGTGGGGTAGGGGGGGCTTATAATTCACCCCTCCACTTT. Its translation is CASSGVGGAYNSPLHF.

This clone has only one observation. The chain combines TRBV5-4 with TRBJ1-1, with D hard to call. The CDR3 extends over 15 amino acids. CDR1 and CDR2 from the germline V gene are SGHNT and YYREEE (reference sequence). Trimming removed 1 base from V and 3 bases from J, with 13 bases in between. CDR3 nucleotides: TGTGCCAGCAGCTTGAGGCGGGGTGGGGACACTGAAGCTTTCTTT. It translates to CASSLRRGGDTEAFF.

The rearrangement uses TRBV5-5 and TRBJ2-7; D perhaps matches TRBD1 (6 bases). The V and J ends lost 4 bases and 4 bases respectively, with 15 bases between them. Germline lookup yields CDR1 SGHKS and CDR2 YYEKEE (reference sequence). CDR3 length: 14 amino acids. The CDR3, as DNA: TGTGCCAGCAGCACGACAGGTGGGGGATACGAGCAGTACTTC. Translation: CASSTTGGGYEQYF. The full variable domain, completed using reference TRBV5-5 and TRBJ2-7, is DAGVTQSPTHLIKTRGQQVTLRCSPISGHKSVSWYQQVLGQGPQFIFQYYEKEERGRGNFPDRFSARQFPNYSSELNVNALLLGDSALYLCASSTTGGGYEQYFGPGTRLTVT.

The chain has TRBV6-5 and TRBJ1-1; possibly TRBD1 for D (5 bases). Germline CDR1 and CDR2: MNHEY and SVGAGI. Trimming took off 6 bases at V and 5 bases at J, with 16 bases between the two ends. This CDR3 contains 14 residues. The CDR3 nucleotides are TGTGCCAGCAGCCCCGGGGGGGTGGGGACTGAAGCTTTCTTT. Translation: CASSPGGVGTEAFF.

This rearrangement joins TRBV11-2 to TRBJ1-2; 9 positions agree with TRBD1. Germline V gives CDR1 SGHAT, CDR2 FQNNGV. CDR3 size: 15 residues. The V segment lost 1 base and the J segment 5 bases; nucleotides outside the gene matches: 5. This chain's CDR3 is CASSLGRTGAYGYTF. The CDR3 DNA sequence: TGTGCCAGCAGCTTAGGGAGGACAGGGGCATATGGCTACACCTTC.

This sequence joins TRBV5-1 and TRBJ2-5; no clear D. The V end was cut by 1 base, the J end by 3 bases, with 13 bases between. The CDR3 has 15 residues. CDR1 SGHRS and CDR2 YFSETQ come from the germline V gene. The CDR3 DNA reads as TGCGCCAGCAGCTTGATTGGCGGAGAAGAAGAGACCCAGTACTTC. This gives the protein CASSLIGGEEETQYF.

The V and J genes are TRBV6-1 and TRBJ1-4; D call uncertain. Germline loops: CDR1 MNHNS, CDR2 SASEGT. This CDR3 contains 14 residues. V lost 5 bases and J lost 4, with 11 bases in between. CDR3 bases: TGTGCCAGCAGTCCGGACGGGATTAATGAAAAACTGTTTTTT. Translation: CASSPDGINEKLFF.

This clone showed up just once. V and J are TRBV7-9 and TRBJ2-7; tentative D call: TRBD2 (5 bases). The CDR3 is 14 residues long. V was trimmed by 5 bases and J by 7 bases, leaving 18 bases between them. Germline CDR1 reads SEHNR; CDR2 reads FQNEAQ (reference sequence). CDR3 residues: CASSPRARGNEQYF. DNA for the CDR3: TGTGCCAGCAGCCCGCGGGCCCGGGGAAATGAGCAGTACTTC.

The J gene is TRBJ2-2, the V gene TRBV7-6; D ambiguous. Germline CDR1 is SGHVS and CDR2 is FNYEAQ. This CDR3 has 14 amino acids. The V end was cut by 1 base, the J end by 4 bases, with 7 bases between. In DNA form, the CDR3 reads TGTGCCAGCAGCTTAGTTACGGTCACCGGGGAGCTGTTTTTT. As protein: CASSLVTVTGELFF.

The gene calls are TRBV30 and TRBJ2-6; 7 bases map to TRBD1. The CDR3 contains 19 residues. The trim removed 1 base at V and 0 bases at J, leaving 12 bases unmatched. Looked up from germline, CDR1 is GTSNPN and CDR2 is SVGIG (reference sequence). CDR3 DNA: TGTGCCTGGAGTGCCTTCCAGGGGGACCTTTTCTCTGGGGCCAACGTCCTGACTTTC. Amino acid sequence: CAWSAFQGDLFSGANVLTF.

The chain carries TRBV28 and TRBJ2-7; 10 bases map to TRBD1. Trimming cost V 4 bases and J 3 bases; bases outside gene matches: 12. Germline CDR1 is MDHEN and CDR2 is SYDVKM. The CDR3 has 17 amino acids. CDR3 amino acids: CASSSDELRDRGYEQYF. The DNA of the CDR3 is TGTGCCAGCAGTTCCGATGAGTTGCGGGACAGGGGCTACGAGCAGTACTTC. Based on the CDR3 plus reference TRBV28 and TRBJ2-7, the full variable domain is DVKVTQSSRYLVKRTGEKVFLECVQDMDHENMFWYRQDPGLGLRLIYFSYDVKMKEKGDIPEGYSVSREKKERFSLILESASTNQTSMYLCASSSDELRDRGYEQYFGPGTRLTVT.

In the case of this clone: Germline is not matched at one junction end, which may reflect a read error. This rearrangement joins TRBV19 to TRBJ1-2; unclear D gene. CDR1 and CDR2 from the germline V gene are LNHDA and SQIVND (reference sequence). The CDR3 totals 15 residues. CDR3 DNA sequence: TGTGCCAGTAGTATAGCCCACAGAATGGCCTATGGCTACCCCTTC. It codes for CASSIAHRMAYGYPF.

This chain links TRBV4-1 with TRBJ2-7; 7 nucleotides align to TRBD1. Germline V gene lookup returns CDR1 MGHRA and CDR2 YSYEKL. The trim removed 6 bases at V and 2 bases at J, leaving 7 bases unmatched. The length of the CDR3 is 14 residues. The CDR3 DNA reads as TGCGCCAGCAGGCCGGGGACAGCAGCCTACGAGCAGTACTTC. Translating it yields CASRPGTAAYEQYF.

J is TRBJ2-7 and V is TRBV19; D is perhaps TRBD2 (5 bases). V lost 5 bases, J lost 3 bases, and 14 bases lay in between. CDR1 is LNHDA and CDR2 is SQIVND in the germline V gene (reference sequence). The CDR3 length is 14 residues. The CDR3, as DNA: TGTGCCAGTAGTGCGACCCAACGGGACTACGAGCAGTACTTC. As protein: CASSATQRDYEQYF. Drawing the rest from reference TRBV19 and TRBJ2-7, the complete variable domain is DGGITQSPKYLFRKEGQNVTLSCEQNLNHDAMYWYRQDPGQGLRLIYYSQIVNDFQKGDIAEGYSVSREKKESFPLTVTSAQKNPTAFYLCASSATQRDYEQYFGPGTRLTVT.

This clone was counted a few times. The chain employs TRBV7-9 and TRBJ1-1; no definite D call. The CDR3 contains 15 residues. The ends were cut back, 6 bases at V and 1 base at J, with 15 bases in the middle. CDR1 is SEHNR and CDR2 is FQNEAQ in the germline V gene (reference sequence). Written as DNA, the CDR3 is TGTGCCAGCAGTCTGCTGTCCGGGGAGAACACTGAAGCTTTCTTT. Translating it yields CASSLLSGENTEAFF.

V and J are TRBV6-6 and TRBJ1-6; perhaps TRBD1 as D (5 bases). With 6 bases removed from V and 6 bases from J, the gap between germline ends came to 9 bases. Germline CDR1 is MNHNY and CDR2 is SVGAGI (reference sequence). The CDR3 is 13 amino acids. DNA of the CDR3: TGTGCCAGCAGGCTCGACAGTAATTCACCCCTCCACTTT. Translation: CASRLDSNSPLHF.

V usage is TRBV4-2 and J usage is TRBJ1-1, with D perhaps TRBD1 (5 bases). Germline CDR1 and CDR2: LGHNA and YNFKEQ. The V end was cut by 0 bases, the J end by 8 bases, with 22 bases between. The CDR3 is 17 amino acids. CDR3 loop: CASSQDTQSWWGEEAFF. The CDR3 DNA sequence: TGTGCCAGCAGCCAAGATACCCAGTCATGGTGGGGCGAGGAAGCTTTCTTT.

The V call is TRBV29-1, the J call TRBJ2-2; 9 bases agree with TRBD2. Germline assignment: CDR1 SQVTM and CDR2 ANQGSEA. The CDR3 runs to 15 residues. V dropped 0 bases and J dropped 6; count of bases not matched to a gene: 5. The CDR3 DNA follows: TGCAGCGTTGAAGAGGGGCGGGGGGGCCCCGGGGAGCTGTTTTTT. Translation gives CSVEEGRGGPGELFF.

V usage is TRBV7-6 and J usage is TRBJ2-3; the D gene is possibly TRBD2 (5 bases). The length of the CDR3 is 16 residues. The V and J ends lost 0 bases and 2 bases respectively, with 12 bases between them. Germline V lookup: CDR1 SGHVS, CDR2 FNYEAQ. The CDR3 sequence is CASSLAPLDLTDTQYF. The CDR3 nucleotides read TGTGCCAGCAGCTTAGCGCCACTAGACCTCACAGATACGCAGTATTTT.

The gene calls are TRBV19 and TRBJ1-2; D is perhaps TRBD1 (5 bases). The CDR3 contains 12 residues. V lost 5 bases and J 6 bases, leaving 10 bases between the germline ends. CDR1 is LNHDA, CDR2 SQIVND, per germline (reference sequence). As DNA, the CDR3 is TGTGCCAGTAGTTCCCCGGGGGATGGCTACACCTTC. Amino acid sequence: CASSSPGDGYTF.

In regard to this clone: One end of the junction varies from germline; a read error may be responsible. The chain has TRBV4-3 and TRBJ1-2, with TRBD1 matching 7 bases. There are 15 residues in the CDR3. Germline lookup yields CDR1 LGHNA and CDR2 YSLEER. In DNA, the CDR3 is TGCGCCAGCAGCCAAGATAAAGGGGGCCGGCGTGGCTACCCCTTC. It specifies CASSQDKGGRRGYPF.

The rearrangement uses TRBV5-1 and TRBJ1-2; D possibly corresponds to TRBD1 (6 bases). Between the trimmed V and J ends, which lost 1 base and 6 bases, there was a span of 10 bases. CDR3 length: 13 residues. Germline V lookup: CDR1 SGHRS, CDR2 YFSETQ. The CDR3, as DNA: TGCGCCAGCAGCTTGCAGGGGTGGGATGGCTACACCTTC. The encoded protein is CASSLQGWDGYTF.

The chain carries TRBV4-2 and TRBJ2-3, with D perhaps matching TRBD1 (5 bases). The CDR3 spans 12 residues. V was shortened by 3 bases and J by 7 bases, with 8 bases between the two germline ends. Germline V gene lookup returns CDR1 LGHNA and CDR2 YNFKEQ. CDR3 loop: CASSQGRNTQYF. The CDR3 nucleotides read TGTGCCAGCAGCCAGGGGCGGAATACGCAGTATTTT.

The chain links TRBV6-5 to TRBJ2-7; 9 nucleotides agree with TRBD1. V lost 2 bases, J lost 6 bases, and 8 bases stayed unmatched. This CDR3 is built from 15 residues. CDR1 MNHEY and CDR2 SVGAGI come from the germline V gene. In DNA, the CDR3 is TGTGCCAGCAGTTACGGACAGGGGCCCACCCTCGAGCAGTACTTC. The encoded protein is CASSYGQGPTLEQYF.

The rearrangement joins TRBV5-4 to TRBJ1-1, with TRBD1 matching over 7 bases. Per germline, CDR1 SGHNT and CDR2 YYREEE (reference sequence). The CDR3 contains 13 residues. Losses at the gene ends were 1 base for V and 6 bases for J; bases not matched to a gene: 3. The CDR3 DNA reads as TGTGCCAGCAGCTTGTTCCAGGGGGCTGAAGCTTTCTTT. Its translation: CASSLFQGAEAFF.

The table lists this clone with a few counts. The rearrangement links TRBV9 to TRBJ1-6; no reliable D call. CDR1 is SGDLS, CDR2 YYNGEE, per germline. This CDR3 region has 17 residues. Trimming took off 4 bases at V and 4 bases at J, with 18 bases between the two ends. CDR3 in DNA: TGTGCCAGCAGCTCCAGGAGGGAGATATCGTATAATTCACCCCTCCACTTT. Translating gives CASSSRREISYNSPLHF.

The chain recombines TRBV2 with TRBJ2-5; 8 positions match TRBD2. J gave up 4 bases and V 6 bases, and 10 bases lay outside the gene matches. The germline gives CDR1 SNHLY, CDR2 FYNNEI. The CDR3 covers 15 residues. CDR3 coding DNA: TGTGCCAGCAGGGAACCCGGGACTAGGCGAGAGACCCAGTACTTC. Amino acids: CASREPGTRRETQYF.

The chain is built from TRBV25-1 and TRBJ1-6; D may be TRBD1 (5 bases). The germline V and J ends were trimmed by 5 bases and 7 bases, with 12 bases remaining between them. CDR3 size: 14 residues. Germline CDR1 MGHDK, CDR2 SYGVNS. CDR3 in amino acids: CASSRRQQNSPLHF. The CDR3 DNA reads as TGTGCCAGCAGTCGCCGACAGCAGAATTCACCCCTCCACTTT.